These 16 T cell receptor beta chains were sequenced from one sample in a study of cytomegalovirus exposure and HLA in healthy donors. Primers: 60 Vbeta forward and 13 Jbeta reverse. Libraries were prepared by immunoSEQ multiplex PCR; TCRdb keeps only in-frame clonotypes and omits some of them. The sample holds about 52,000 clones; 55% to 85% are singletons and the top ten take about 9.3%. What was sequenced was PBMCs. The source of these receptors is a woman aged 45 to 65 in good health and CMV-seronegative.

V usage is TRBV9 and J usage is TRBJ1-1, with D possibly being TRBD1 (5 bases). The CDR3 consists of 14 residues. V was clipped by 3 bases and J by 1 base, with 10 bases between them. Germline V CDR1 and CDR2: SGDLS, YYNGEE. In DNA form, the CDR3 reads TGTGCCAGCAGCGCACAGGTTACGAACACTGAAGCTTTCTTT. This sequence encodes CASSAQVTNTEAFF.

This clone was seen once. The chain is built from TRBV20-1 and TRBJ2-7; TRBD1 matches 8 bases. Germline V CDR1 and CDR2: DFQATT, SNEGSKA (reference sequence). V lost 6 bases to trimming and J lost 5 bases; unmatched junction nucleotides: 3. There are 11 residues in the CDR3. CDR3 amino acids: CSAGQGNEQYF. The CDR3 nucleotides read TGCAGTGCCGGACAGGGAAACGAGCAGTACTTC.

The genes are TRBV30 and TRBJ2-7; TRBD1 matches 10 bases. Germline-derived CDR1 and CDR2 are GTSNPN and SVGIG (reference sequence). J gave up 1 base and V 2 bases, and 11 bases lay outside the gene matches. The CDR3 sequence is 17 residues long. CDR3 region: CAWSLPPGQGRSYEQYF. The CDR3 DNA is TGTGCCTGGAGTCTTCCTCCGGGACAGGGGAGGTCCTACGAGCAGTACTTC. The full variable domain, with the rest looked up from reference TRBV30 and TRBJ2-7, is SQTIHQWPATLVQPVGSPLSLECTVEGTSNPNLYWYRQAAGRGLQLLFYSVGIGQISSEVPQNLSASRPQDRQFILSSKKLLLSDSGFYLCAWSLPPGQGRSYEQYFGPGTRLTVT.

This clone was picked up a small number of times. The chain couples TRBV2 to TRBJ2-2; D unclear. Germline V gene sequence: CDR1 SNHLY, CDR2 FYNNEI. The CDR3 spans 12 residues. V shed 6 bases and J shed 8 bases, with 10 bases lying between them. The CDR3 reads CASRALSGELFF. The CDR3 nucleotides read TGTGCCAGCAGGGCTCTTTCAGGGGAGCTGTTTTTT.

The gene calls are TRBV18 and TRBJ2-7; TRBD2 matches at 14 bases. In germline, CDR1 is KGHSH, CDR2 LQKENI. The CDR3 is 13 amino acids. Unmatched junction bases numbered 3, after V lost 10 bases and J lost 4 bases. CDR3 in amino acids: CATGTSGSYEQYF. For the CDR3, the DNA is TGTGCCACCGGGACTAGCGGGAGTTACGAGCAGTACTTC.

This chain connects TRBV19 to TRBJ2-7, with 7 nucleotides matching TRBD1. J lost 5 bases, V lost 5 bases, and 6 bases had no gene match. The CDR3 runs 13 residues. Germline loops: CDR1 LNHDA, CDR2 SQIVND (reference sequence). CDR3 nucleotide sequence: TGTGCCAGTAGTGTGACAGGGTCCAACGAGCAGTACTTC. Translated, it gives CASSVTGSNEQYF.

DNA of the CDR3: TGTGCCAGCTCACCACAGGGGGAGAACACTGAAGCTTTCTTT. Translating gives CASSPQGENTEAFF. This chain uses TRBV18 with TRBJ1-1, with D tentatively TRBD1 (6 bases). The CDR3 length is 14 residues. The ends were cut back, 1 base at V and 1 base at J, with 7 bases in the middle. The V gene's germline CDR1 is KGHSH and CDR2 LQKENI.

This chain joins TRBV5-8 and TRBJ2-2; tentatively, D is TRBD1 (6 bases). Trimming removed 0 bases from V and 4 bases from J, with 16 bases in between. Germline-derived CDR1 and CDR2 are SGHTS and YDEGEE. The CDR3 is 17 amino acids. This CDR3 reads CASSLGTGILATGELFF. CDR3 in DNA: TGTGCCAGCAGCTTGGGAACAGGGATTTTGGCCACCGGGGAGCTGTTTTTT.

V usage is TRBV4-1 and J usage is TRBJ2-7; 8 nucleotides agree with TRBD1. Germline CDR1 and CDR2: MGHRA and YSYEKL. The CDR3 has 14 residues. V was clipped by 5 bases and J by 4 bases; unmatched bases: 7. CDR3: CASSADRGPYEQYF. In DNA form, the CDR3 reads TGCGCCAGCAGCGCCGACAGGGGTCCGTACGAGCAGTACTTC.

The CDR3 region is CASSTSGEVTETQYF. DNA of the CDR3: TGTGCCAGTAGTACCAGCGGGGAGGTTACAGAGACCCAGTACTTC. The rearrangement links TRBV19 to TRBJ2-5, with 7 bases lining up with TRBD2. The CDR3 totals 15 residues. V lost 4 bases and J lost 4; bases outside the gene matches: 9. In germline, CDR1 is LNHDA, CDR2 SQIVND (reference sequence).

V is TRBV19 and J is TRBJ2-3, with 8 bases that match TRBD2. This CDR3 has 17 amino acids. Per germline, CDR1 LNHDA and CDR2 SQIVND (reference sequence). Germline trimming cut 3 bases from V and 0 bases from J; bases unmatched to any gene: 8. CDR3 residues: CASSIKISGKSTDTQYF. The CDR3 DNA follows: TGTGCCAGTAGTATTAAAATTAGCGGGAAGAGCACAGATACGCAGTATTTT.

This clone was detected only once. The CDR3 loop reads CASSLRSGYEQYF. The DNA for the CDR3 is TGTGCCAGCAGTTTACGTTCGGGCTACGAGCAGTACTTC. The genes are TRBV27 and TRBJ2-7; no clear D gene. Per germline, CDR1 MNHEY and CDR2 SMNVEV (reference sequence). The CDR3 extends over 13 amino acids. Trimming shortened V by 2 bases and J by 3 bases, and 8 bases separated the two germline ends.

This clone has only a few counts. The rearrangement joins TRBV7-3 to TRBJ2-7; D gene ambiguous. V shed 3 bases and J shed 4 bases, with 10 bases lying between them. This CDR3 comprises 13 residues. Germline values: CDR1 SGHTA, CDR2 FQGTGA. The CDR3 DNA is TGTGCCAGCAGCTTTACTCATTCGTACGAGCAGTACTTC. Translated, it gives CASSFTHSYEQYF.

CDR3 DNA: TGTGCCAGCAGTCCTTTAGCGGGAGGGCCGGGTAATGAGCAGTTCTTC. The encoded protein is CASSPLAGGPGNEQFF. The chain couples TRBV28 to TRBJ2-1; 11 bases are a match to TRBD2. Trimming cost V 5 bases and J 7 bases; bases outside gene matches: 10. From germline, CDR1 is MDHEN and CDR2 SYDVKM. This CDR3 spans 16 amino acids. The entire variable domain, with the rest obtained from reference TRBV28 and TRBJ2-1, is as follows: DVKVTQSSRYLVKRTGEKVFLECVQDMDHENMFWYRQDPGLGLRLIYFSYDVKMKEKGDIPEGYSVSREKKERFSLILESASTNQTSMYLCASSPLAGGPGNEQFFGPGTRLTVL.

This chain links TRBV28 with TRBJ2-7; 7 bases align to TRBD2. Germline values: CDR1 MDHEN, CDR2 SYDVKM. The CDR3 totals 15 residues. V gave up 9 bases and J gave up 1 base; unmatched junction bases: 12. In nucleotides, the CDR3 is TGTGCCAGTCGTGCTCCGACTAGCTTGTCCTACGAGCAGTACTTC. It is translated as CASRAPTSLSYEQYF.

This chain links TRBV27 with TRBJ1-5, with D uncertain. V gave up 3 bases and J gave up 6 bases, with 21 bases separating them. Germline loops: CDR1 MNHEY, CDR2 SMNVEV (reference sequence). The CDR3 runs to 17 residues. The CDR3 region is CASSFLPTGEGGQPQHF. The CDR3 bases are TGTGCCAGCAGTTTTCTGCCAACGGGTGAAGGCGGTCAGCCCCAGCATTTT.